A single sample gave rise to the 11 T cell receptor beta chains below, sequenced in a study of shared clonotypes between healthy human individuals. Naive CD8 cells lacked CD45RO and underwent positive selection for CCR7, leaving out terminally differentiated effector memory CD45RA+ cells. Measured with immunoSEQ multiplex PCR; TCRdb has only the in-frame clones, and not every one. The data hold 800,000 or so clones, with roughly 96% observed a single time. Material for sequencing was naive CD8+ T cells sorted from blood. The receptors were gathered from a man aged 30 to 39 in good health.

This chain connects TRBV4-3 to TRBJ2-7, with 12 bases identical to TRBD2. V was pared by 3 bases and J by 4 bases, with 7 bases of the junction left unmatched. Germline CDR1 is LGHNA and CDR2 is YSLEER. There are 16 residues in the CDR3. The CDR3 coding sequence is TGCGCCAGCAGCCATTCGCGACTAGCGGGAGAGTACGAGCAGTACTTC. This gives the protein CASSHSRLAGEYEQYF.

V gene TRBV7-5 combines with J gene TRBJ2-4; the table's D call of TRBD1 was not tested on the DNA. TRBV7-5 is a documented pseudogene. The length of the CDR3 is 14 residues. The CDR3 spells CASSPRDRAYIQYF. Here the CDR3 DNA reads TGTGCCAGCAGCCCACGGGACAGAGCTTACATTCAGTACTTC.

The rearrangement links TRBV19 to TRBJ2-7, with TRBD2 matching over 12 bases. CDR3 length equals 13 residues. V lost 6 bases, J lost 6 bases, and 3 bases stayed unmatched. Germline CDR1 LNHDA, CDR2 SQIVND (reference sequence). The CDR3 DNA reads TGTGCCAGTAGCACTAGCGGGAGGAGCGAGCAGTACTTC. This encodes CASSTSGRSEQYF.

The CDR3 loop reads CASSLRLGADTQYF. The CDR3 DNA sequence: TGTGCCAGCAGCTTACGACTAGGGGCAGATACGCAGTATTTT. The chain employs TRBV7-2 and TRBJ2-3; a possible D gene is TRBD2 (6 bases). The length of the CDR3 is 14 residues. Trimming removed 2 bases from V and 4 bases from J, with 10 bases in between. Germline V gene sequence: CDR1 SGHTA, CDR2 FQGNSA.

V gene TRBV15 combines with J gene TRBJ2-7; 8 positions agree with TRBD1. Germline trimming cut 1 base from V and 8 bases from J; bases unmatched to any gene: 10. The germline V gene encodes CDR1 LNHNV and CDR2 YYDKDF (reference sequence). The CDR3 runs 15 residues. This CDR3 reads CATSRVGLDREKQYF. The CDR3 DNA reads as TGTGCCACCAGCAGAGTGGGATTGGACAGGGAAAAGCAGTACTTC. The full variable domain, in which reference TRBV15 and TRBJ2-7 provide the parts outside the CDR3, is DAMVIQNPRYQVTQFGKPVTLSCSQTLNHNVMYWYQQKSSQAPKLLFHYYDKDFNNEADTPDNFQSRRPNTSFCFLDIRSPGLGDTAMYLCATSRVGLDREKQYFGPGTRLTVT.

The V and J genes are TRBV5-4 and TRBJ2-1; D is tentatively TRBD1 or TRBD2 (5 bases each). Trimming stripped 4 bases from V and 4 bases from J, with 12 bases between. The CDR3 consists of 14 residues. Germline V gene lookup returns CDR1 SGHNT and CDR2 YYREEE (reference sequence). CDR3 bases: TGTGCCAGCAGCAACCGGGACGAGTACAATGAGCAGTTCTTC. This sequence encodes CASSNRDEYNEQFF. The full variable domain, completed using reference TRBV5-4 and TRBJ2-1, is ETGVTQSPTHLIKTRGQQVTLRCSSQSGHNTVSWYQQALGQGPQFIFQYYREEENGRGNFPPRFSGLQFPNYSSELNVNALELDDSALYLCASSNRDEYNEQFFGPGTRLTVL.

The chain recombines TRBV7-9 with TRBJ2-3; D possibly corresponds to TRBD2 (6 bases). Germline loops: CDR1 SEHNR, CDR2 FQNEAQ (reference sequence). Trimming removed 5 bases at V and 5 bases at J, with 20 bases between. The CDR3 spans 16 residues. The CDR3 bases are TGTGCCAGCAGCCAAGGGACTTTCGGCGCCGGAGATACGCAGTATTTT. It yields the protein CASSQGTFGAGDTQYF.

The rearrangement uses TRBV2 and TRBJ2-7; 8 positions agree with TRBD2. The length of the CDR3 is 15 residues. V shed 1 base and J 4 bases; nucleotides not matched to a gene: 6. In germline, CDR1 is SNHLY, CDR2 FYNNEI. Written as DNA, the CDR3 is TGTGCCAGCAGTGAAGTAGCGGGATCCTATTACGAGCAGTACTTC. Its translation: CASSEVAGSYYEQYF.

The genes are TRBV15 and TRBJ2-3; tentatively, D is TRBD2 (5 bases). There are 15 residues in the CDR3. Germline V CDR1 and CDR2: LNHNV, YYDKDF (reference sequence). V was trimmed by 5 bases and J by 3 bases, leaving 15 bases between them. CDR3 bases: TGTGCCACCAGCGCGCCCCCGGGAACAACAGATACGCAGTATTTT. Protein sequence: CATSAPPGTTDTQYF.

The chain employs TRBV6-5 and TRBJ2-5, with 7 positions matching TRBD1. CDR3 length: 16 amino acids. J was trimmed by 4 bases and V by 2 bases; bases with no gene match: 10. Germline V gives CDR1 MNHEY, CDR2 SVGAGI. CDR3 loop: CASSYIFRQGLETQYF. Written as DNA, the CDR3 is TGTGCCAGCAGTTACATCTTCCGACAGGGTCTAGAGACCCAGTACTTC.

This rearrangement joins TRBV6-1 to TRBJ2-1, with TRBD2 matching over 13 bases. CDR1 is MNHNS and CDR2 is SASEGT in the germline V gene. J gave up 2 bases and V 3 bases, and 10 bases lay outside the gene matches. CDR3 length: 19 residues. This CDR3 reads CASSDNPGTSGVTYNEQFF. The CDR3 nucleotides read TGTGCCAGCAGTGATAACCCCGGGACTAGCGGGGTAACCTACAATGAGCAGTTCTTC.